This T cell receptor (beta chain) appears in the sequencing data of a study of T cells after yellow fever vaccination (dated 2019 in TCRdb). About the investigation overall: Libraries from fractions with low cell numbers were prepared with the SMART-Seq v4 Ultra Low Input RNA kit. To track T-cell clones before and after primary and booster YFV17D yellow fever vaccination, bulk TCR alpha and beta repertoires were sequenced longitudinally. Two healthy male donors, one aged 18 to 30 and one aged 30 to 39 years, were included in the cohort. Blood was collected at multiple timepoints before and after primary and secondary immunization, and bulk PBMC replicates and cell subsets were isolated. What the work shows at the level of the full study, not this receptor alone: Most clones expanded after primary vaccination (about 96% of CD4 and approximately 86% of CD8) were re-detected after the booster, suggesting that broad memory maintenance occurred. Because abundant contaminating clonotypes from the bulk population could be contained in FACS-sorted repertoires, computational filtering was required. Only a couple of donors were included in the study, so the extent to which the findings can be generalized is limited. The secondary T-cell response was found to be weaker but faster than the primary response, with a peak reached on day 5 rather than on day 15. A small share of clonotypes was detected in both CD4 and CD8 compartments, with the overlap likely arising from convergent recombination.

Sequencing was performed on an Illumina NovaSeq 6000. TCR cDNA was made using 5'RACE template switching, a step that added a universal primer site and unique molecular identifiers. cDNA synthesis was primed from both the TCR alpha and TCR beta constant segments. Library amplification involved two PCR steps, and the second step added sample barcodes and sequencing adapters. Sequencing of libraries was performed on Illumina HiSeq 2500 (2x100 bp) or NovaSeq (2x150 bp). Processing in the source paper ran as follows. Reads were demultiplexed and collapsed into UMI consensus sequences with MIGEC, and V(D)J alignment was performed with MiXCR. Vaccine-responding clonotypes were identified with edgeR using replicate PBMC samples, with FDR below 0.01 and a log2 fold change above 5 up to day 15 being required. Bulk clonotypes were assigned CD4 or CD8 identity according to which sequenced CD4 or CD8 repertoire held them at higher abundance. The public reads were reanalyzed by TCRdb: fastp trimming at Q25, MiXCR alignment, in-frame beta chains only. All rows with the same CDR3 protein become a single entry with the most common DNA and genes. These V and J calls derive from TCRdb rather than the authors' analysis. Counted in this sample were roughly 310,000 distinct CDR3 sequences; around 4% of them appeared once. The ten largest clones represent about a quarter of the sample.

The label giving this sample's treatment or condition can be read as: live attenuated yellow fever vaccine strain. Two biological replicates of bulk PBMCs were collected at each blood-draw timepoint. A standard Ficoll-Paque protocol was used to isolate PBMCs from peripheral blood. RNA was extracted with TriZol from bulk PBMCs, CD4 and CD8 fractions, and dextramer-positive and dextramer-negative fractions. Comments on this clonotype: Its antigen is unknown. Base-call qualities are not available, and no considerably larger clone is one nucleotide away.

The sequences come from PBMCs, collected on the day of the yellow fever booster vaccination. This sequence was found in a man between 18 and 29 years old who received the YFV17D yellow fever vaccine.

The CDR3 amino acid sequence is: CASRVGRGPDTEAFF. Read as DNA, the sequence is TGTGCCAGCAGGGTTGGCAGGGGTCCGGACACTGAAGCTTTCTTT. The chain is made from TRBV7-8 and TRBJ1-1, with a weak D call of TRBD1 (6 bases match). The junction shows trimming of 6 bases on V and 3 bases on J, plus 17 bases between the germline ends. CDR1 and CDR2 are read off the germline V gene as SGHVS and FQNEAQ. There are 15 amino acids in the CDR3, from cysteine to phenylalanine inclusive. CDR3 DNA only is kept here, 45 bases in frame from base 1. The full variable domain, with segments outside the CDR3 supplied by the reference TRBV7-8 and TRBJ1-1 proteins, appears as GAGVSQSPRYKVAKRGQDVALRCDPISGHVSLFWYQQALGQGPEFLTYFQNEAQLDKSGLPSDRFFAERPEGSVSTLKIQRTQQEDSAVYLCASRVGRGPDTEAFFGQGTRLTVV.